Listed below are T cell receptor beta chains from one sample, sequenced in a study of early T cells in non-severe SARS-CoV-2 infection. MiXCR, applied by TCRdb to the 5' RACE reads, yields one record per CDR3 protein. The table shows over 70,000 distinct CDR3 sequences, with about 14% occurring only once. The specimen comprised whole blood, sampled at baseline. The receptors here all came from an adult who was a healthcare worker with PCR-confirmed SARS-CoV-2 infection or an uninfected control (not recorded which). Each CDR3 is given with its conserved first and last residue. The D gene is left open where the match is weak. Where a row states a size, it is once, few, many or the class of an expanded clone; other rows omit it.

few	TRBV7-9	TRBJ2-3	NA	TGTGCCAGCGGAACACCTGAGGATACGCAGTATTTT	CASGTPEDTQYF
many	TRBV5-1	TRBJ2-1	TRBD2	TGCGCCAGCTCTAGCGGGACCGGCTCCTACAATGAGCAGTTCTTC	CASSSGTGSYNEQFF
few	TRBV4-2	TRBJ2-7	NA	TGTGCCAGCAGCCGAGGGAGCGGGCGCTACGAGCAGTACTTC	CASSRGSGRYEQYF
NA	TRBV10-2	TRBJ2-5	NA	TGCGCCAGCAGTGAGCAGGTATCGGGGACCCAGTACTTC	CASSEQVSGTQYF
NA	TRBV12-3/TRBV12-4	TRBJ2-7	NA	TGTGCCAGCAGTTTAACCTTGACGGGGGAGCAGTACTTC	CASSLTLTGEQYF
many	TRBV28	TRBJ1-3	NA	TGTGCAGAACGGGGAAACACCATATATTTT	CAERGNTIYF
few	TRBV18	TRBJ2-7	NA	TGTGCCAGCTCACCACCCTCACCTCAGGAGCAGTACTTC	CASSPPSPQEQYF
NA	TRBV30	TRBJ2-1	NA	TGTGCCTGGAGAACAAATTACAATGAGCAGTTCTTC	CAWRTNYNEQFF
few	TRBV7-2	TRBJ1-1	NA	TGTGCCAGCAGCTTAGGGGCAGGGGCGCCCCGTACTGAAGCTTTCTTT	CASSLGAGAPRTEAFF
NA	TRBV6-4	TRBJ2-6	TRBD1	TGTGCCAGCAGTGAAGGGACAGGGGGCTCTGGGGCCAACGTCCTGACTTTC	CASSEGTGGSGANVLTF
few	TRBV7-2	TRBJ1-5	NA	TGTGCCAGCAGCCTCCAGGGGTATCAGCCCCAGCATTTT	CASSLQGYQPQHF
NA	TRBV2	TRBJ2-7	NA	TGTGCCAGCAGTGTATCAGGGGACTCCTACGAGCAGTACTTC	CASSVSGDSYEQYF
few	TRBV4-2	TRBJ2-7	TRBD2	TGTGCCAGCAGCCAAGATCGGGCGGGGGGCTCCCTCTCCTACGAGCAGTACTTC	CASSQDRAGGSLSYEQYF
NA	TRBV18	TRBJ2-1	TRBD2	TGTGCCAGCTCACCGGCTAGCGGACTTAGCTACAATGAGCAGTTCTTC	CASSPASGLSYNEQFF
few	TRBV20-1	TRBJ2-5	NA	TGCAGTGCTAGAGCAGCGAACTTGCAAGAGACCCAGTACTTC	CSARAANLQETQYF
many	TRBV29-1	TRBJ2-7	NA	TGCAGCGTTCGGACGGGGACCTACGAGCAGTACTTC	CSVRTGTYEQYF
few	TRBV10-3	TRBJ2-3	NA	TGTGCCATCAGTGAGCAAGATAGTCGGGCAGATACGCAGTATTTT	CAISEQDSRADTQYF
many	TRBV9	TRBJ1-3	NA	TGTGCCAGCAGCCCCTCCTCTGGAAACACCATATATTTT	CASSPSSGNTIYF
many	TRBV7-2	TRBJ2-3	TRBD1	TGTGCCAGCAGCCCGGACAGGGGCACAGATACGCAGTATTTT	CASSPDRGTDTQYF
many	TRBV7-3	TRBJ1-1	NA	TGTGCCAGCAAGTCCCATCTGAACACTGAAGCTTTCTTT	CASKSHLNTEAFF
NA	TRBV7-3	TRBJ2-1	TRBD2	TGTGCCAGCAGCTTAGTGGGACTAGCGGGAAGAGATGAGCAGTTCTTC	CASSLVGLAGRDEQFF
NA	TRBV20-1	TRBJ2-5	NA	TGCAGTGCTAGTCTACGATTCGAGACCCAGTACTTC	CSASLRFETQYF
few	TRBV5-1	TRBJ2-1	NA	TGCGCCAGCAGCTTGGCGTACTCGGTAGAGCAGTTCTTC	CASSLAYSVEQFF
NA	TRBV4-1	TRBJ1-2	NA	TGCGCCAGCAGCCAAGATTGGGGTGGACAGACCGGCTATGGCTACACCTTC	CASSQDWGGQTGYGYTF
NA	TRBV9	TRBJ2-7	NA	TGTGCCAGCAGCGTAGGCCGGGGCCACTACGAGCAGTACTTC	CASSVGRGHYEQYF
once	TRBV12-3/TRBV12-4	TRBJ2-2	TRBD1	TGTGCCAGCAGTATGCGCCGAGGACAGGGGATGGGGGAGCTGTTTTTT	CASSMRRGQGMGELFF
NA	TRBV3-1	TRBJ2-7	TRBD2	TGTGCCAGCAGCCGCCATCATAGTGGGACTAGCGGTTACGAGCAGTACTTC	CASSRHHSGTSGYEQYF
many	TRBV7-2	TRBJ2-3	NA	TGTGCCAGCAGCTTAAATGCTAAAGCAAATACGCAGTATTTT	CASSLNAKANTQYF
NA	TRBV24-1	TRBJ2-7	NA	TGTGCCACCAGTGGGCCAGGAAGACCGTACGAGCAGTACTTC	CATSGPGRPYEQYF
few	TRBV7-9	TRBJ1-1	NA	TGTGCCAGCAGCTTGGCAGGGGCCAAGAACACTGAAGCTTTCTTT	CASSLAGAKNTEAFF
NA	TRBV25-1	TRBJ1-3	TRBD1	TGTGCCAGCAGCCCTACAGGGGCTGGAAACACCATATATTTT	CASSPTGAGNTIYF
few	TRBV5-1	TRBJ2-7	TRBD2	TGCGCCAGTCAAGGAGGGGGCTCTAGCGGGAGCTCCTACGAGCAGTACTTC	CASQGGGSSGSSYEQYF
many	TRBV10-3	TRBJ2-7	TRBD1	TGTGCCATCAGTGAGCGGGGACAGGGGTACGAGCAGTACTTC	CAISERGQGYEQYF
many	TRBV7-9	TRBJ1-5	NA	TGTGCCAGCAGCCCGGACGGATTTAATCAGCCCCAGCATTTT	CASSPDGFNQPQHF
few	TRBV28	TRBJ2-7	TRBD2	TGTGCCAGCAACCAAGTAGCGGGAGGTTTCGGTGAGCAGTACTTC	CASNQVAGGFGEQYF
NA	TRBV7-6	TRBJ2-5	NA	TGTGCCAGCAGCTTACAAGGCTACCAAGAGACCCAGTACTTC	CASSLQGYQETQYF
few	TRBV7-2	TRBJ2-3	TRBD2	TGTGCCAGCAGCTTATCCGGGACTAGCGGGAGCACAGATACGCAGTATTTT	CASSLSGTSGSTDTQYF
NA	TRBV20-1	TRBJ2-4	NA	TGCAGTGCTAGAGGTCCCCTAGGGCTAGAAAACATTCAGTACTTC	CSARGPLGLENIQYF
many	TRBV18	TRBJ2-3	NA	TGTGCCAGCTCACCCGCTGAGCGGGATACGCAGTATTTT	CASSPAERDTQYF
NA	TRBV4-2	TRBJ2-7	TRBD2	TGTGCCAGCAGCCTCATGACTAGCGGGAGTGACGAGCAGTACTTC	CASSLMTSGSDEQYF
few	TRBV28	TRBJ2-7	NA	TGTGCCAGCACCCCCAGTTTAAATGACTTGCCCCTCTACGAGCAGTACTTC	CASTPSLNDLPLYEQYF
few	TRBV5-1	TRBJ2-7	NA	TGCGCCAGCAGCTATTACCCGGGACGCAGGGCCTACGAGCAGTACTTC	CASSYYPGRRAYEQYF
many	TRBV12-3/TRBV12-4	TRBJ2-2	NA	TGTGCCAGCAGTTATCTAACCGGGGAGCTGTTTTTT	CASSYLTGELFF
few	TRBV30	TRBJ2-1	TRBD2	TGTGCCTGCTCGGGACTAGCGGCCTACAATGAGCAGTTCTTC	CACSGLAAYNEQFF
many	TRBV7-2	TRBJ2-3	TRBD2	TGTGCCAGCAGCTTAAGAATAGCGGGGGCAGATACGCAGTATTTT	CASSLRIAGADTQYF
few	TRBV29-1	TRBJ2-1	NA	TGCAGCGCCCGAGCGGGCTACAATGAGCAGTTCTTC	CSARAGYNEQFF
few	TRBV10-1	TRBJ2-7	NA	TGCGCCTTCCGGGGCGAGCAGTACTTC	CAFRGEQYF
NA	TRBV5-1	TRBJ1-3	NA	TGCGCCAGCAGCTCGGACGGATTCCAAAGCTCTGGAAACACCATATATTTT	CASSSDGFQSSGNTIYF
NA	TRBV7-8	TRBJ2-5	NA	TGTGCCAGCAATGGGGGGCATCGGTCTCTGGGAGAGACCCAGTACTTC	CASNGGHRSLGETQYF
NA	TRBV5-4	TRBJ2-5	NA	TGTGCCAGCACCCCGATCGGGGACTCGGAGACCCAGTACTTC	CASTPIGDSETQYF
NA	TRBV20-1	TRBJ1-5	TRBD1	TGCAGTGCCGGGACAGGGGGCAATCAGCCCCAGCATTTT	CSAGTGGNQPQHF
NA	TRBV10-2	TRBJ1-1	NA	TGCGCCAGCAGTGAACTGAGGAACACTGAAGCTTTCTTT	CASSELRNTEAFF